This TCR beta chain was sequenced for a study of vaccination effects on CD4 cells after COVID-19. About the research overall: It was a median of 72 days after the second dose that post-vaccine samples were obtained.

The culture ran for roughly ten days before CD4+ T cells were isolated. Participants completed two doses of the BNT162b2 or mRNA-1273 vaccine. From germline, CDR1 is SGHDT and CDR2 YYEEEE. V lost 7 bases and J 6 bases, leaving 17 bases between the germline ends. The CDR3 loop spans 14 amino acids. The study, taken as a whole, reports: Clones arising from infection and from vaccination showed marked clonal contraction late after vaccination.

Here immunoSEQ multiplex PCR was the method, and the copy in TCRdb shows in-frame clones only, minus some. The data show about 57,000 clones, 78% seen once. About this clone itself: What it binds is not known.

The sequenced sample was CD4+ T cells from PBMCs cultured without peptide, obtained after COVID-19 vaccination. This chain links TRBV5-6 with TRBJ2-1; D might be TRBD1 or TRBD2, each matching 5 bases. This TCR derives from a human donor who received a COVID-19 vaccine. Written as DNA, the CDR3 is TGTGCCAGCTTACCCGGGACCGCTTTCAATGAGCAGTTCTTC. It translates to CASLPGTAFNEQFF.